One T cell receptor beta chain is described in this entry. Original methodology: By means of reference gene primer amplification, nucleated cell counts were estimated. Measured with immunoSEQ multiplex PCR; TCRdb has only the in-frame clones, and not every one. V and J calls and clone size come straight from that table; D and trimming were deduced from the DNA. The sample yields 150,000 or so clones, roughly 88% seen once. This sample was taken from a study of blood T cell repertoires in COVID-19. Sequenced material: PBMCs or T cells enriched from blood (not recorded which). This clonotype was obtained from a young woman with acute COVID-19.

CDR3 sequence reads: CASRAAVSDGTGELFF. The DNA for the CDR3 is TGCGCCAGCAGGGCAGCGGTGAGCGACGGCACCGGGGAGCTGTTTTTT. The chain uses TRBV5-1 and TRBJ2-2; D might be TRBD2 (5 bases). Per the germline V gene, CDR1 is SGHRS and CDR2 is YFSETQ. Trimming cost V 5 bases and J 4 bases, with 18 bases left between them. The CDR3 runs to 16 residues.